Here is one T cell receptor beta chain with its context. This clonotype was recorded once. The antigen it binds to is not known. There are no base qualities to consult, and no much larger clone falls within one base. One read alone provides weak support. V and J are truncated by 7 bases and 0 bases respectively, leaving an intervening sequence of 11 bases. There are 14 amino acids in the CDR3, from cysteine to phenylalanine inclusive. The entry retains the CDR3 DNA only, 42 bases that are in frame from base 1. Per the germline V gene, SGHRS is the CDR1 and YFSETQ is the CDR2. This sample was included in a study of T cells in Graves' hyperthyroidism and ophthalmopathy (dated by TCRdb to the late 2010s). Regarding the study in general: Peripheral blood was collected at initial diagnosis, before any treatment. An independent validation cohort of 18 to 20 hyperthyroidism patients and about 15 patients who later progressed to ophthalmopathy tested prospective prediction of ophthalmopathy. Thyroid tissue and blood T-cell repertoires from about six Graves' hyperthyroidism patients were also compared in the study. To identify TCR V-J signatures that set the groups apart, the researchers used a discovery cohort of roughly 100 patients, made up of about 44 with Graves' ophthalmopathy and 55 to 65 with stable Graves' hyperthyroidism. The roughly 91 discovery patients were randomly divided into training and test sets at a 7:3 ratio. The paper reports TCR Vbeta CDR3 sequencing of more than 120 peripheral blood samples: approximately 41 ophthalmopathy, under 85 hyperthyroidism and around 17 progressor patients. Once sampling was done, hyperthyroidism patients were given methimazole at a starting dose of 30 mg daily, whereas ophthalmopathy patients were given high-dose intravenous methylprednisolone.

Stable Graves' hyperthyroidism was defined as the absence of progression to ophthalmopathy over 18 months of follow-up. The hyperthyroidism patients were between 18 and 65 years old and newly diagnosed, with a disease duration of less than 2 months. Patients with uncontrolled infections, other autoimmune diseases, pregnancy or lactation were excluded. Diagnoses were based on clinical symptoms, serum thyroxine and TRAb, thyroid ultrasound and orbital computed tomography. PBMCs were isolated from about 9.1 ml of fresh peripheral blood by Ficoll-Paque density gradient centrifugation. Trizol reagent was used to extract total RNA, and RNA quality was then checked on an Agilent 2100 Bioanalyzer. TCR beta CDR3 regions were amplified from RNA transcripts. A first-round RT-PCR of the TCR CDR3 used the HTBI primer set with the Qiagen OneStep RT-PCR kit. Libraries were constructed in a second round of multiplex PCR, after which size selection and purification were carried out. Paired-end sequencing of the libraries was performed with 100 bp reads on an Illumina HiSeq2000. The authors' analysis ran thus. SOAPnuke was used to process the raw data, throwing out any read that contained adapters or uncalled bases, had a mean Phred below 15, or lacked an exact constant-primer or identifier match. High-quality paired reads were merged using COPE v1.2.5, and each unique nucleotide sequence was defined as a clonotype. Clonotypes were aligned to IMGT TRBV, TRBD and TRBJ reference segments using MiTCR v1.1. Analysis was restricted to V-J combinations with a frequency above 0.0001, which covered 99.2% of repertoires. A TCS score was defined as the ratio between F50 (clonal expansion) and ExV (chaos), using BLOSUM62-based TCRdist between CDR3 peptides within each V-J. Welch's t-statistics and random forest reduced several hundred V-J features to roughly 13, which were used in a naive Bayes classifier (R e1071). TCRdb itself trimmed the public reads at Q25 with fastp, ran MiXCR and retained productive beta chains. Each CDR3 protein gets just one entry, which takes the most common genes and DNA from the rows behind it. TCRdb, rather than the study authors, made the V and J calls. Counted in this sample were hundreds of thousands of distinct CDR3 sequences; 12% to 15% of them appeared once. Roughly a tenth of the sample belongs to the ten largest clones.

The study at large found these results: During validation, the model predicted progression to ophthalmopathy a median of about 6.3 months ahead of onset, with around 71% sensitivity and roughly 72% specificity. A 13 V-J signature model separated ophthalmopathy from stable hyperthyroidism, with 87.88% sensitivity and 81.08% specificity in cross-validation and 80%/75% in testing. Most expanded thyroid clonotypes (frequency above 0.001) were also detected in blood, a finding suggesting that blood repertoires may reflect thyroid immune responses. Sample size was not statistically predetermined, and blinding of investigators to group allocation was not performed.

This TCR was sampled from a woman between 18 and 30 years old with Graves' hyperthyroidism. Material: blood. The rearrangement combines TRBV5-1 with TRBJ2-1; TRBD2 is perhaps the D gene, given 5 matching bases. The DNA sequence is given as TGCGCCAGCCGGGATAGTGGCTCCTACAATGAGCAGTTCTTC. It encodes CASRDSGSYNEQFF.